The 4 T cell receptor beta chains below all came from one sample that was sequenced in a study of Ad26.COV2.S vaccination and SARS-CoV-2 variants. Sequencing used immunoSEQ multiplex PCR; TCRdb keeps in-frame clones, though not all of them. This table holds 300,000 to 350,000 clones, roughly 84% found once. The sample's treatment: some 20 received Ad26.COV2.S at low or high dose, single or two shots; about 5 received placebo; per-sample allocation not given. The samples date from day 63 after the first vaccine or placebo injection. Sequences were derived from peripheral blood, sampled in a trial of Ad26.COV2.S vaccine versus placebo. These receptors all come from a person between 18 and 65 years old who received the Ad26.COV2.S COVID-19 vaccine or a placebo.

The chain combines TRBV19 with TRBJ2-1; D is possibly TRBD1 (7 bases). Germline CDR1 reads LNHDA; CDR2 reads SQIVND (reference sequence). The CDR3 is 14 residues long. V lost 3 bases and J 10 bases, leaving 16 bases between the germline ends. The CDR3 here is CASSIGPGGGEQFF. In nucleotides, the CDR3 is TGTGCCAGTAGTATCGGGCCAGGGGGAGGAGAGCAGTTCTTC.

Of note for this clone: The same CDR3 also results from other DNA sequences found in this sample. The rearrangement uses TRBV5-4 and TRBJ1-1; possible D gene TRBD1, 5 bases. The CDR3 sequence is 14 residues long. The V end was cut by 0 bases, the J end by 1 base, with 7 bases between. CDR1 and CDR2 from the germline V gene are SGHNT and YYREEE (reference sequence). The CDR3 here is CASSLGQTNTEAFF. CDR3 DNA sequence: TGTGCCAGCAGCTTGGGACAGACGAACACTGAAGCTTTCTTT.

The table lists this clone with a few counts. The V gene is TRBV6-2 or TRBV6-3, the J gene TRBJ2-7, with 8 positions matching TRBD2. This CDR3 region has 17 residues. CDR1 is MNHEY, CDR2 SVGEGT, per germline. Losses at the gene ends were 4 bases for V and 4 bases for J; bases not matched to a gene: 15. The CDR3 coding sequence is TGTGCCAGCAGTTCCGCGGGTCCGGGGGGGGCCCGATACGAGCAGTACTTC. This codes for CASSSAGPGGARYEQYF.

This chain uses TRBV10-3 with TRBJ2-3; 7 bases fit TRBD2. V lost 10 bases, J lost 0 bases, and 7 bases stayed unmatched. The CDR3 covers 14 residues. Germline values: CDR1 ENHRY, CDR2 SYGVKD. The CDR3 coding sequence is TGTGCCAACAGAGCGGGGATGAGCACAGATACGCAGTATTTT. The encoded protein is CANRAGMSTDTQYF.